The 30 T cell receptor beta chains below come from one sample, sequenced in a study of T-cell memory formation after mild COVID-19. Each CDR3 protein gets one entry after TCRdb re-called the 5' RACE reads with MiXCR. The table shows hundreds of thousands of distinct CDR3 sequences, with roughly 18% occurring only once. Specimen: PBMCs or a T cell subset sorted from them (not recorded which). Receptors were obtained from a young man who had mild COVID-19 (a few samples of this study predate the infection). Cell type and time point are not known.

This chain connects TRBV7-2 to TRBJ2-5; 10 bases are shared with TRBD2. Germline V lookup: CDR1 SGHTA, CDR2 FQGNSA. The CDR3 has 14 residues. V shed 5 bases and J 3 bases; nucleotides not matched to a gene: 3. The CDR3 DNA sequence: TGTGCCAGCAGCCTTAGCGGGGGGAAAGAGACCCAGTACTTC. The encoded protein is CASSLSGGKETQYF.

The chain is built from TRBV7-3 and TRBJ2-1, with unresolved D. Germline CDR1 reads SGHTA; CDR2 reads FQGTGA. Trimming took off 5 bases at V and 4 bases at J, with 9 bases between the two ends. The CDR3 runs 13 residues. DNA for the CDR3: TGTGCCAGCAGCGCAACAGAATACAATGAGCAGTTCTTC. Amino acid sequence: CASSATEYNEQFF.

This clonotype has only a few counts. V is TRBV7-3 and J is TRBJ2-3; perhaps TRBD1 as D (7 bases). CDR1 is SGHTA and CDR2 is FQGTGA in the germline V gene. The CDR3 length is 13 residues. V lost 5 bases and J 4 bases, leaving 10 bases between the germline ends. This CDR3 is CASSRRGADTQYF. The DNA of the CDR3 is TGTGCCAGCAGCCGCAGGGGGGCAGATACGCAGTATTTT.

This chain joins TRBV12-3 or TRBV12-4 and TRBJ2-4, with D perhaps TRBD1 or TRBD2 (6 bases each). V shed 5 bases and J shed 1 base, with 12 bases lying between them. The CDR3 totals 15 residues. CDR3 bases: TGTGCCAGCAGTGACCGGGGGCCGGCCAAAAACATTCAGTACTTC. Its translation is CASSDRGPAKNIQYF.

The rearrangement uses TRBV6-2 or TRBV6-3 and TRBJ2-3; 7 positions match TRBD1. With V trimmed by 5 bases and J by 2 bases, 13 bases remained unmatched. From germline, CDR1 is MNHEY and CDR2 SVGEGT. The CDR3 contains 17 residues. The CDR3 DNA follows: TGTGCCAGCAGTGACGAAACAGGGGACCGGTCCACAGATACGCAGTATTTT. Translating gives CASSDETGDRSTDTQYF.

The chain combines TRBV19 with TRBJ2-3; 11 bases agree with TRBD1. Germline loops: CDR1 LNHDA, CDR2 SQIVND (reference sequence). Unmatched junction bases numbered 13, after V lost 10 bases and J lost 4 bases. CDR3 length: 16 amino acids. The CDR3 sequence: CATPRGGQGAPDTQYF. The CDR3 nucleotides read TGTGCCACACCGCGGGGAGGACAGGGGGCTCCAGATACGCAGTATTTT.

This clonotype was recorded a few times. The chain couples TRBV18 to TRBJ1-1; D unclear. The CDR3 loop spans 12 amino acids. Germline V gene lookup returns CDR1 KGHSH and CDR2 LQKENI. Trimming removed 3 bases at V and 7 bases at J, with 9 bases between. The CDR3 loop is CASSPEDGEAFF. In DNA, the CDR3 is TGTGCCAGCTCACCGGAGGACGGTGAAGCTTTCTTT.

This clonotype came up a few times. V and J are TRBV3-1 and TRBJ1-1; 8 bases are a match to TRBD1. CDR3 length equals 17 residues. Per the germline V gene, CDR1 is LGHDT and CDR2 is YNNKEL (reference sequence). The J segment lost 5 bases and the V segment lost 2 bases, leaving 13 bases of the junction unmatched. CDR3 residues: CASSQPTRDRHRTEAFF. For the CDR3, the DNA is TGTGCCAGCAGCCAACCCACTAGGGACAGGCACAGGACTGAAGCTTTCTTT.

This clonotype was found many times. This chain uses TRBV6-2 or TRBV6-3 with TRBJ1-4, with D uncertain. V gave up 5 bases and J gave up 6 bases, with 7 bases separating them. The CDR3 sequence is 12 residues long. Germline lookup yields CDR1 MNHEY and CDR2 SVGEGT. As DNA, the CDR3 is TGTGCCAGCAGTCCCGGGGATGAAAAACTGTTTTTT. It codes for CASSPGDEKLFF.

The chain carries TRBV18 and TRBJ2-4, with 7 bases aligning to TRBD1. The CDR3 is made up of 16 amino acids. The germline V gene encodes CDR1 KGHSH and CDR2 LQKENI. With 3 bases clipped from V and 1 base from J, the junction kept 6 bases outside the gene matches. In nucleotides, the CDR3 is TGTGCCAGCTCACCGAAGACAGGGCGGGCCAAAAACATTCAGTACTTC. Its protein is CASSPKTGRAKNIQYF.

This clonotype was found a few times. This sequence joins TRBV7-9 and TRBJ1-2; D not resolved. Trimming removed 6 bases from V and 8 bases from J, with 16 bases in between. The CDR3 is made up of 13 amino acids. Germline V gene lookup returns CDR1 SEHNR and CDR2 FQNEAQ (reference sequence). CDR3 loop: CASREGSPQGYTF. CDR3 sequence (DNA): TGTGCCAGCAGAGAAGGCAGTCCTCAGGGCTACACCTTC.

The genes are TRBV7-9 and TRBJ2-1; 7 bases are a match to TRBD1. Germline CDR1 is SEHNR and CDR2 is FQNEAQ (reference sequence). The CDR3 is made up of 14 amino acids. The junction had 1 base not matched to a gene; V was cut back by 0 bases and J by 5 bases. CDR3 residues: CASSLAGQHNEQFF. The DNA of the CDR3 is TGTGCCAGCAGCTTAGCGGGACAGCACAATGAGCAGTTCTTC.

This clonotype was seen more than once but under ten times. DNA of the CDR3: TGTGCCAGCAGCCCAAGAGGGCGAAAAGCCACAGATACGCAGTATTTT. This encodes CASSPRGRKATDTQYF. The genes are TRBV11-2 and TRBJ2-3; D might be TRBD2 (5 bases). The CDR3 loop spans 16 amino acids. Germline V gene data show CDR1 as SGHAT and CDR2 as FQNNGV. Trimming took off 5 bases at V and 2 bases at J, with 17 bases between the two ends.

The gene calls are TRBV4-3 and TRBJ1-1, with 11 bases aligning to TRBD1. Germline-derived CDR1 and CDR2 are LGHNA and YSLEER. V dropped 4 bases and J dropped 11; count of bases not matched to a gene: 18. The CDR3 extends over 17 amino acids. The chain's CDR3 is CASSPTPGQGVAPGAFF. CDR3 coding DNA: TGCGCCAGCAGCCCGACACCGGGACAGGGGGTAGCGCCTGGGGCTTTCTTT.

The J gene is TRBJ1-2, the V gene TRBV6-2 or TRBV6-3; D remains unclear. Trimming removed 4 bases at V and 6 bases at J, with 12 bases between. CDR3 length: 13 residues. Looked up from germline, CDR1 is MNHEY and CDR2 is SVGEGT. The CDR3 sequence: CASSWWQEDGYTF. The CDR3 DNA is TGTGCCAGCAGTTGGTGGCAGGAGGATGGCTACACCTTC.

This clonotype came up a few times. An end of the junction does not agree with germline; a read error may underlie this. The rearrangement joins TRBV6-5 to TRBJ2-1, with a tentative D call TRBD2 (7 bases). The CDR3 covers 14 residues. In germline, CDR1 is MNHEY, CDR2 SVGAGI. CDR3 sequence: CASSYSKFGGPRVF. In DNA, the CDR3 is TGTGCCAGCAGTTACTCGAAGTTCGGGGGGCCCAGAGTCTTC.

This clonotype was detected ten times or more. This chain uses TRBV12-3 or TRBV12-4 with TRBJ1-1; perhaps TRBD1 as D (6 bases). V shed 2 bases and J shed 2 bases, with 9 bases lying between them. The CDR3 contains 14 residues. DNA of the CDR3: TGTGCCAGCAGTTTATACAGGGCCAACACTGAAGCTTTCTTT. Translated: CASSLYRANTEAFF.

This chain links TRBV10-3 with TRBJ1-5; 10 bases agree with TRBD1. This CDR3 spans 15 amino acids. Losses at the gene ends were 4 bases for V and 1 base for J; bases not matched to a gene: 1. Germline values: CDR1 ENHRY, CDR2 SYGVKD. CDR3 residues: CAISGGQGSNQPQHF. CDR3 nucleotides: TGTGCCATCAGTGGGGGACAGGGGAGCAATCAGCCCCAGCATTTT.

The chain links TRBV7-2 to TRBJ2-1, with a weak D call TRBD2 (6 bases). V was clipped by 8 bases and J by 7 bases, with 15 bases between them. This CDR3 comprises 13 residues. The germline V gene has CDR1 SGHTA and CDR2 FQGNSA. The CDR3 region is CASRGTLRNEQFF. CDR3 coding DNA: TGTGCCAGCCGCGGGACTCTGCGGAATGAGCAGTTCTTC.

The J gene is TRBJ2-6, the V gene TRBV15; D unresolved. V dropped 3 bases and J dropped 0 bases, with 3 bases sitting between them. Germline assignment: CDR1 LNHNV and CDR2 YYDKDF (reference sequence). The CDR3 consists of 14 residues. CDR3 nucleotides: TGTGCCACCAGCAGGCTCTCTGGGGCCAACGTCCTGACTTTC. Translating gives CATSRLSGANVLTF.

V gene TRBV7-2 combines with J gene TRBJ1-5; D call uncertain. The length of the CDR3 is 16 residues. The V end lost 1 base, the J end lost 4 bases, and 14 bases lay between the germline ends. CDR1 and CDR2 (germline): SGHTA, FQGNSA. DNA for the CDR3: TGTGCCAGCAGCTTAGGAGGTGGCGCGGGAAATCAGCCCCAGCATTTT. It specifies CASSLGGGAGNQPQHF.

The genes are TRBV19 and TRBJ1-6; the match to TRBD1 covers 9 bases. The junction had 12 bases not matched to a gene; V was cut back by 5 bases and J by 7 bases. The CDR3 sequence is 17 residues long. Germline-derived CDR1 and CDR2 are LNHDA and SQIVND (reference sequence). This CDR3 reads CASSHVWVGTGNSPLHF. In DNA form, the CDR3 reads TGTGCCAGTAGTCACGTCTGGGTCGGGACAGGGAATTCACCCCTCCACTTT.

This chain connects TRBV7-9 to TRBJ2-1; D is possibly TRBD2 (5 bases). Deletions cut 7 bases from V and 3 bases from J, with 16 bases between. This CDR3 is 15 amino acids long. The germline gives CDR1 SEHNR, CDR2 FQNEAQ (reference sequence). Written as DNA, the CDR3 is TGTGCCAGCAACCCAGGAGTCGGGATCTACAATGAGCAGTTCTTC. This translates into CASNPGVGIYNEQFF.

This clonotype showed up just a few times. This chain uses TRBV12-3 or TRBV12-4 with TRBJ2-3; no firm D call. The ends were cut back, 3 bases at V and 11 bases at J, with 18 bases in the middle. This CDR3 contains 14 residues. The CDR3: CASSFPAGASWQYF. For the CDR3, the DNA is TGTGCCAGCAGTTTCCCTGCCGGAGCATCATGGCAGTATTTT.

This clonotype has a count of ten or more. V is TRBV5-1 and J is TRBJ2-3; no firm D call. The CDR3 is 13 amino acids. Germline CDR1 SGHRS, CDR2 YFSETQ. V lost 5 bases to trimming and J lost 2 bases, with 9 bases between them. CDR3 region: CASSSDSTDTQYF. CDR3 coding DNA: TGCGCCAGCAGTTCAGACTCCACAGATACGCAGTATTTT.

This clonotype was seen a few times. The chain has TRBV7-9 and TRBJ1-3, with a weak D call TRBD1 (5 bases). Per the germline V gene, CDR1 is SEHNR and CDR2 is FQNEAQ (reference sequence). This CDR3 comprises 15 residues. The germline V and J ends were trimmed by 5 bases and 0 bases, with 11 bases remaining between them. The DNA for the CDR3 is TGTGCCAGCAGCCCCCAGGGATACTCTGGAAACACCATATATTTT. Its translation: CASSPQGYSGNTIYF.

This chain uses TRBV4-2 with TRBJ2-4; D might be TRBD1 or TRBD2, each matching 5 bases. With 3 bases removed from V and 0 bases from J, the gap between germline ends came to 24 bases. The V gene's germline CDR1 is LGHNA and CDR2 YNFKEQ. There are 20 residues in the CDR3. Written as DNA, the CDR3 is TGTGCCAGCAGCCACGCGGCGGGTCAAGGGGCGGGTTTAGCCAAAAACATTCAGTACTTC. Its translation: CASSHAAGQGAGLAKNIQYF.

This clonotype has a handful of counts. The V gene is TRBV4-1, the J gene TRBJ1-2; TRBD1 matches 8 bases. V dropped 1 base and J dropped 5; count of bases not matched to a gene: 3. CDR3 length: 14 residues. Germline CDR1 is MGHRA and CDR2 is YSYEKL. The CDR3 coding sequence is TGCGCCAGCAGCCAAGGGACAGGGCGTTATGGCTACACCTTC. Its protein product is CASSQGTGRYGYTF.

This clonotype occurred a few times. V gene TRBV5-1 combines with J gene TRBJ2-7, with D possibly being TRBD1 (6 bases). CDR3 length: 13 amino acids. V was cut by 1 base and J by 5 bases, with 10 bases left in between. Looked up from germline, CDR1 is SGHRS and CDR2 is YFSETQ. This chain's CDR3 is CASSLTGWDEQYV. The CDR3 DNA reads TGCGCCAGCAGCTTGACAGGGTGGGACGAGCAGTACGTC.

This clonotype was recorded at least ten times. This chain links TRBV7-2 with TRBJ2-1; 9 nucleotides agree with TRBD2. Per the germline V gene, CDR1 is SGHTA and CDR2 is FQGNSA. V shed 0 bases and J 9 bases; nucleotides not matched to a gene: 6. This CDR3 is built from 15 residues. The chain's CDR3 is CASSLASGGRGEQFF. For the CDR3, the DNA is TGTGCCAGCAGCTTAGCTAGCGGGGGCAGGGGTGAGCAGTTCTTC.